This TCR beta chain derives from a study of blood T cell repertoires in COVID-19. Study background: Both acute and convalescent COVID-19 samples were obtained from the United States, Italy and Spain. PBMCs, B-cell-depleted T cells, or T cells provided the cDNA or gDNA that made up the material.

Data came from immunoSEQ multiplex PCR; TCRdb stores just in-frame clones and leaves some out. This table holds around 340,000 clones, 88% found once. Participants were placed into cohorts based on the clinical history they reported. People in the exposed group encountered a COVID-19 case within 2 weeks before entering the study. CDR1 is MDHEN, CDR2 SYDVKM, per germline. CDR3 length: 15 amino acids. V was shortened by 3 bases and J by 4 bases, with 12 bases between the two germline ends. The sample consisted of PBMCs or T cells enriched from blood (not recorded which). This rearrangement joins TRBV28 to TRBJ1-4, with a tentative D call TRBD1 (6 bases). This clonotype was obtained from a young woman who had been exposed to COVID-19. CDR3 sequence: CASSFLRGVNEKLFF. The CDR3 DNA follows: TGTGCCAGCAGTTTTCTCAGGGGTGTTAATGAAAAACTGTTTTTT.